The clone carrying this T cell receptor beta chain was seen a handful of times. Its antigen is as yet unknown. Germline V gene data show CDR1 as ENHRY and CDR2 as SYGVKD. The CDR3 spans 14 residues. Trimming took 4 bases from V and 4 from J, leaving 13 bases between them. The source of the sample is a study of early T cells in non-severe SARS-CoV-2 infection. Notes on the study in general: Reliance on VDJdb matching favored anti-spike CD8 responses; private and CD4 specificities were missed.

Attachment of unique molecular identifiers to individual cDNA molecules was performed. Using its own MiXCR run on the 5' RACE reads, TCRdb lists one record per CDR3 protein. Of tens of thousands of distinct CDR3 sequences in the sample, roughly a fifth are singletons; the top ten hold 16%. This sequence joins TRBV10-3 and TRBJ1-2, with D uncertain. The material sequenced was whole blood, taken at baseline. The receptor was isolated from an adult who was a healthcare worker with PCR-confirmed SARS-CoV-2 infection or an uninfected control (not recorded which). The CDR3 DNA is TGTGCCATCAGTGGGCTGACGGGCAGCTATGGCTACACCTTC. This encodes CAISGLTGSYGYTF.